The clone carrying this T cell receptor (beta chain) has just a few counts. CDR1 is MGHDK, CDR2 SYGVNS, per germline. V was clipped by 4 bases and J by 6 bases; unmatched bases: 6. This CDR3 is built from 15 residues. This specimen comes from a study of identical twins. TCRdb re-called the 5' RACE reads with MiXCR, one entry per CDR3 protein. This table holds about 500,000 distinct CDR3 sequences, approximately 15% found once. This same sample was also part of a study on yellow fever vaccine responses in identical twins.

This chain connects TRBV25-1 to TRBJ1-6; 7 positions agree with TRBD1. Material: CD4+ T cells sorted from blood. This TCR derives from a woman aged 18-29 years in good health. CDR3 sequence reads: CASSARDSPNSPLHF. In DNA form, the CDR3 reads TGTGCCAGCAGTGCCCGGGACAGCCCTAATTCACCCCTCCACTTT.